Listed below are T cell receptor beta chains from one sample, sequenced in a study of blood T cells in healthy people across ages. TCRdb itself ran the 5' RACE reads through MiXCR, one entry per CDR3 protein. The profile shows over 1,300,000 distinct CDR3 sequences, almost 60% of them singletons. Sample: blood. The receptors stem from a young man in good health. CDR3s include the opening cysteine and the closing phenylalanine or tryptophan. D genes are given only for firm matches. Not every row has a clone size; where given, it reads once, few, many or a size class.

length: 15; J: TRBJ2-5; size: .; D: TRBD2; V: TRBV6-2/TRBV6-3; DNA: TGTGCCGGCAGTCGGACTAGCGGGGAGGGGAATGAGCAGTACTTC; CDR3: CAGSRTSGEGNEQYF
length: 15; J: TRBJ2-7; size: .; D: .; V: TRBV12-3/TRBV12-4; DNA: TGTGCCAGCAGTTTGGCGGGGGCCTCCTACAATGAGCAGTACTTC; CDR3: CASSLAGASYNEQYF
length: 18; J: TRBJ2-1; size: once; D: TRBD1; V: TRBV4-1; DNA: TGCGCCAGCAGCCAAGATTCAGGGGGGACAGGGGGCTGGAATGAGCAGTTCTTC; CDR3: CASSQDSGGTGGWNEQFF
length: 12; J: TRBJ2-1; size: .; D: .; V: TRBV5-6; DNA: TGTGCCAGCGGAAAACAAAACAATGAGCAGTTCTTC; CDR3: CASGKQNNEQFF
length: 15; J: TRBJ2-2; size: once; D: TRBD1; V: TRBV29-1; DNA: TGCAGCGTTGAAGACGGGACAGCGAACACCGGGGAGCTGTTTTTT; CDR3: CSVEDGTANTGELFF
length: 15; J: TRBJ2-2; size: .; D: .; V: TRBV20-1; DNA: TGCAGTGCTTTCCGCGAGGACTGGGCGGCCGGGGAGCTGTTTTTT; CDR3: CSAFREDWAAGELFF
length: 13; J: TRBJ2-3; size: .; D: .; V: TRBV29-1; DNA: TGCAGCGTTGAGGTCAGGGGCACAGATACGCAGTATTTT; CDR3: CSVEVRGTDTQYF
length: 16; J: TRBJ2-5; size: .; D: TRBD1; V: TRBV12-3/TRBV12-4; DNA: TGTGCCAGCAGTTCCCAGACAGGGGGTTCGTGGGAGACCCAGTACTTC; CDR3: CASSSQTGGSWETQYF
length: 19; J: TRBJ2-5; size: .; D: .; V: TRBV10-3; DNA: TGTGCCATCAGTGAATCCACCGGGACGGCTGAGGTCCTACAAGAGACCCAGTACTTC; CDR3: CAISESTGTAEVLQETQYF
length: 15; J: TRBJ2-2; size: .; D: .; V: TRBV2; DNA: TGTGCCAGCAGTGAAGCGGAACGGTATACCGGGGAGCTGTTTTTT; CDR3: CASSEAERYTGELFF